Described below is a single TCR beta chain sequence and its context. The sample belongs to a study of T-cell reconstitution after alpha-beta-depleted transplantation in children. Unique molecular identifiers were incorporated into the prepared TCRbeta library. A single record per CDR3 protein comes from TCRdb applying MiXCR to the PCR reads. The table shows around 580,000 distinct CDR3 sequences, with more than 20% occurring only once. The sample here was PBMCs, mostly from graft donor cells, taken 360 days after TCRalphabeta/CD19-depleted stem cell transplant. This clonotype was obtained from a boy less than two years old who had a stem cell transplant for acute myeloid leukemia, so the T cells may come from the graft donor.

The CDR3 DNA reads as TGTGCCAGCAGTTTGCTGGGAGTGGATAATTCACCCCTCCACTTT. Translated: CASSLLGVDNSPLHF. The chain recombines TRBV12-3 or TRBV12-4 with TRBJ1-6; D remains ambiguous. This CDR3 is built from 15 residues. With 3 bases removed from V and 5 bases from J, the gap between germline ends came to 11 bases.